This T cell receptor beta chain was recorded in a study of early T cells in non-severe SARS-CoV-2 infection. Study information: The study sequenced bulk RNA from unsorted whole blood, with chains unpaired.

This clonotype was recorded at least ten times. Its antigen is not known. As part of library construction, unique molecular identifiers were attached to individual cDNA molecules. MiXCR, applied by TCRdb to the 5' RACE reads, yields one record per CDR3 protein. The table records about 54,000 distinct CDR3 sequences, 5% to 7.5% of them present only once. Study-level points and caveats: VDJdb-based matching was biased toward anti-spike CD8 responses and missed private and CD4 specificities.

Trimming at V came to 3 bases and at J to 2 bases, leaving 5 bases not matched to a gene. The CDR3 totals 16 residues. CDR1 is SGHRS, CDR2 YFSETQ, per germline. The sequence came from an adult who was a healthcare worker with PCR-confirmed SARS-CoV-2 infection or an uninfected control (not recorded which). The sequencing here drew on whole blood, taken at baseline. The V call is TRBV5-1, the J call TRBJ2-3, with 11 positions matching TRBD2. In DNA form, the CDR3 reads TGCGCCAGCAGCTCGGGGACTAGCGGACCCACAGATACGCAGTATTTT. Amino acids: CASSSGTSGPTDTQYF.